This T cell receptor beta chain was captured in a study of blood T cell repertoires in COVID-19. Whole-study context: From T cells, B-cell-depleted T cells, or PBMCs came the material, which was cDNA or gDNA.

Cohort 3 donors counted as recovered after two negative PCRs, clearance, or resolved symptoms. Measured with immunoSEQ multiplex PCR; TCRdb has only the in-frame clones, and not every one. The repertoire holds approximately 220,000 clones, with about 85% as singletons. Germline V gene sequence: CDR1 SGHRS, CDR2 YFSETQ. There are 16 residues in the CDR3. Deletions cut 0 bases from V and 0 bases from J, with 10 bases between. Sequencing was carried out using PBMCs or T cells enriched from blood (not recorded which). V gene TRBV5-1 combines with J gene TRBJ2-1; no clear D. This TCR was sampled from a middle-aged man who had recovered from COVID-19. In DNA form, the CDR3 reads TGCGCCAGCAGCTTGGTGGGCGCGAGCTCCTACAATGAGCAGTTCTTC. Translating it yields CASSLVGASSYNEQFF.